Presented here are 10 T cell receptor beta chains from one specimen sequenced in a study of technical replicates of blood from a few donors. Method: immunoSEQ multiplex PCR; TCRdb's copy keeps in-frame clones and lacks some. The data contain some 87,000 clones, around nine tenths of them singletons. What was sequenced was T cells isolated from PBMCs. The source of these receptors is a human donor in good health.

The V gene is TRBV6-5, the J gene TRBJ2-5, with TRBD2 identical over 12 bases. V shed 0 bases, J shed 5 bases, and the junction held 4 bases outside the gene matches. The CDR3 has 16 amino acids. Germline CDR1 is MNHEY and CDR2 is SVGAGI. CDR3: CASSYSRTSGTETQYF. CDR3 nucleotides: TGTGCCAGCAGTTACTCTCGGACTAGCGGGACTGAGACCCAGTACTTC.

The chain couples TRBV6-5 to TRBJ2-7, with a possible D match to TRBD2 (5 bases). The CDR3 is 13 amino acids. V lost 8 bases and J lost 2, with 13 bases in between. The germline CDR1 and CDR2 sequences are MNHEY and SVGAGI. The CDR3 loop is CASGKGSPYEQYF. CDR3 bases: TGTGCCAGCGGGAAAGGGAGTCCCTACGAGCAGTACTTC.

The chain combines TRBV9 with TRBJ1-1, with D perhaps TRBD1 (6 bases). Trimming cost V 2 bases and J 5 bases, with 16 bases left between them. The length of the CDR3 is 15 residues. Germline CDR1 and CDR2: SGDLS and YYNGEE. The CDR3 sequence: CASSVETGARTEAFF. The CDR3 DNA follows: TGTGCCAGCAGCGTTGAGACAGGTGCAAGGACTGAAGCTTTCTTT.

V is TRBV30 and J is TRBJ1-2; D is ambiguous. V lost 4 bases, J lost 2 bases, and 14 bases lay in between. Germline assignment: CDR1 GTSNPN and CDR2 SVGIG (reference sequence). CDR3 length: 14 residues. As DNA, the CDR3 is TGTGCCTGGATGCCCCTAGCTAAGAACTATGGCTACACCTTC. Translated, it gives CAWMPLAKNYGYTF.

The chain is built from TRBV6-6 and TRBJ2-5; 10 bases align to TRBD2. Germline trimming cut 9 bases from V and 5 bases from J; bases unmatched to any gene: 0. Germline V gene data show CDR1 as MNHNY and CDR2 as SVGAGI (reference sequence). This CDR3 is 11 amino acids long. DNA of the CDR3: TGTGCCAGTAGCGGGAGGGAGACCCAGTACTTC. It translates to CASSGRETQYF.

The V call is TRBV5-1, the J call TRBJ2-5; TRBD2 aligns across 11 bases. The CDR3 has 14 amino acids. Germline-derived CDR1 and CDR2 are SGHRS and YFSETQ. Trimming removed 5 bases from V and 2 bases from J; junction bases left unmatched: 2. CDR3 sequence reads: CASRRLAGQETQYF. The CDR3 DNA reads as TGCGCCAGCAGAAGACTAGCGGGGCAAGAGACCCAGTACTTC.

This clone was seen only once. The CDR3 reads CASSLGRGELFF. In nucleotides, the CDR3 is TGTGCCAGCAGCTTAGGGAGAGGGGAGCTGTTTTTT. This chain connects TRBV11-3 to TRBJ2-2; no reliable D call. Germline loops: CDR1 SGHNT, CDR2 YENEEA. V was clipped by 1 base and J by 8 bases, with 5 bases between them. The CDR3 is 12 amino acids. Drawing the rest from reference TRBV11-3 and TRBJ2-2, the complete variable domain is EAGVVQSPRYKIIEKKQPVAFWCNPISGHNTLYWYLQNLGQGPELLIRYENEEAVDDSQLPKDRFSAERLKGVDSTLKIQPAELGDSAVYLCASSLGRGELFFGEGSRLTVL.

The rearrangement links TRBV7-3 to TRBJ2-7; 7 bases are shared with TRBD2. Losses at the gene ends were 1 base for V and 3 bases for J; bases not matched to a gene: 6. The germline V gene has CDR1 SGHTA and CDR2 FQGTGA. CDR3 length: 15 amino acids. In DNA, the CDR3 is TGTGCCAGCAGCTTAAGGCGAGGGGAGGGCTACGAGCAGTACTTC. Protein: CASSLRRGEGYEQYF.

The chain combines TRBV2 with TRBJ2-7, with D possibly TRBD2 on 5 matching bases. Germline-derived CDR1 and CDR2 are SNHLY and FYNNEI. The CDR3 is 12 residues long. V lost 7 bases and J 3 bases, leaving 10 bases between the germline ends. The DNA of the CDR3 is TGTGCCAGCACGCTGGAGGACTACGAGCAGTACTTC. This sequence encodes CASTLEDYEQYF.

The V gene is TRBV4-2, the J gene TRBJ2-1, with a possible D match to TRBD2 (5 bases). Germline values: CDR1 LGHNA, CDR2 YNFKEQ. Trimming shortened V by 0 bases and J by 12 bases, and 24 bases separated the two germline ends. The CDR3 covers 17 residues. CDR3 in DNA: TGTGCCAGCAGCCAAGATGATGCCGGGGAAGGGTACTTTGGGCAGTTCTTC. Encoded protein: CASSQDDAGEGYFGQFF.